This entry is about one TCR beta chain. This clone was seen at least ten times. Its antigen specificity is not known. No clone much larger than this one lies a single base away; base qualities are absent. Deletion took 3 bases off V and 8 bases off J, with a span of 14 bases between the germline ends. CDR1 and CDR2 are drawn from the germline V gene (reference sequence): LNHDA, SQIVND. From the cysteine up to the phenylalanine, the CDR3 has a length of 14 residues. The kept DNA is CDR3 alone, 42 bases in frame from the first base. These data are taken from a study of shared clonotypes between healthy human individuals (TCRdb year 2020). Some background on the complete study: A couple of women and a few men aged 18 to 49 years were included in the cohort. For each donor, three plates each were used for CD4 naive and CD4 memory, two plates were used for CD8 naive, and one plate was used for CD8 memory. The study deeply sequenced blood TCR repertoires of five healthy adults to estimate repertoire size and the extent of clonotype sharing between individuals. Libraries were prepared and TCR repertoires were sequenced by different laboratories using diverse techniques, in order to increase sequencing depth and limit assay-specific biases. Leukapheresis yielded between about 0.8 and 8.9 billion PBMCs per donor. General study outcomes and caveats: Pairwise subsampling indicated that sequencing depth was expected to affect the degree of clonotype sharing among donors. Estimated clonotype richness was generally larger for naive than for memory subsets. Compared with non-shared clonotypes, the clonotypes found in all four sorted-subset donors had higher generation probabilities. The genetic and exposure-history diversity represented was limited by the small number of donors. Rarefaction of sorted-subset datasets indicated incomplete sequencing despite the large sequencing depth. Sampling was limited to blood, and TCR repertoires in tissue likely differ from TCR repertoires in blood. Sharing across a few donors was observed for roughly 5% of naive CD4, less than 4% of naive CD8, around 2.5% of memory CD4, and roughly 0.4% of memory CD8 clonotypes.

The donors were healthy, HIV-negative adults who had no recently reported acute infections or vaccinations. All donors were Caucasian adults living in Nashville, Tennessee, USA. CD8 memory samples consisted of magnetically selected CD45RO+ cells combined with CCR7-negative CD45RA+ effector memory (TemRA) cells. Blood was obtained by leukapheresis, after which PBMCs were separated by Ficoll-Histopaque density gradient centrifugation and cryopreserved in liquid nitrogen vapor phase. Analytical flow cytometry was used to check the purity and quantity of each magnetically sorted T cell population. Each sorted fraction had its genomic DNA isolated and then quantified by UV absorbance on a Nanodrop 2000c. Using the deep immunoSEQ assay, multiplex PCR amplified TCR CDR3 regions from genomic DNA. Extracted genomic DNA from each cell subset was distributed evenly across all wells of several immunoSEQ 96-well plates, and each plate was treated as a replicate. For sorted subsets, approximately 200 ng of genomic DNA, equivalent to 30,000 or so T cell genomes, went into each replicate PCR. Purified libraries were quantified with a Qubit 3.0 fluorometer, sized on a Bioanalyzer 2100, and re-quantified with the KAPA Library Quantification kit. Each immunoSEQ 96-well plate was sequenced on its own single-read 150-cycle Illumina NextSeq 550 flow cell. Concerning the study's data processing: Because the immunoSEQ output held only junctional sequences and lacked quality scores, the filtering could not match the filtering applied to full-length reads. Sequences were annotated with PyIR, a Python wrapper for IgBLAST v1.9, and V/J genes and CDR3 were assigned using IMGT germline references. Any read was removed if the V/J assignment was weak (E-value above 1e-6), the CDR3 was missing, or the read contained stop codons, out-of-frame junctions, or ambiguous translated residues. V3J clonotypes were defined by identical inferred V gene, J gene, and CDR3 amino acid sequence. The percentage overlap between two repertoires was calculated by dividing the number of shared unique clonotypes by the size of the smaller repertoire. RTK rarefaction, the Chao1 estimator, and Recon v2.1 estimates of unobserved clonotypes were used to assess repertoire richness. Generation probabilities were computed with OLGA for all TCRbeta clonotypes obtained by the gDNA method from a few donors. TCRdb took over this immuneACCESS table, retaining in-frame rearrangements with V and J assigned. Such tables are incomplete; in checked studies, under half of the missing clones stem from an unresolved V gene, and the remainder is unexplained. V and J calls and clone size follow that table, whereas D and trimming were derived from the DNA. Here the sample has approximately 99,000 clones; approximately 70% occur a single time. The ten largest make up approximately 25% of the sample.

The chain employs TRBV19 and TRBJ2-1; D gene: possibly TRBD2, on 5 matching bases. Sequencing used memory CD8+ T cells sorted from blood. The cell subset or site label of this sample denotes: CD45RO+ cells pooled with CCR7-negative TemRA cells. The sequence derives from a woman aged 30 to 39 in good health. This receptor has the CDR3 CASSMGRDVDEQFF. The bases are TGTGCCAGTAGTATGGGTCGGGATGTCGATGAGCAGTTCTTC. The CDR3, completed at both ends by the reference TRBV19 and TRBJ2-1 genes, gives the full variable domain DGGITQSPKYLFRKEGQNVTLSCEQNLNHDAMYWYRQDPGQGLRLIYYSQIVNDFQKGDIAEGYSVSREKKESFPLTVTSAQKNPTAFYLCASSMGRDVDEQFFGPGTRLTVL.